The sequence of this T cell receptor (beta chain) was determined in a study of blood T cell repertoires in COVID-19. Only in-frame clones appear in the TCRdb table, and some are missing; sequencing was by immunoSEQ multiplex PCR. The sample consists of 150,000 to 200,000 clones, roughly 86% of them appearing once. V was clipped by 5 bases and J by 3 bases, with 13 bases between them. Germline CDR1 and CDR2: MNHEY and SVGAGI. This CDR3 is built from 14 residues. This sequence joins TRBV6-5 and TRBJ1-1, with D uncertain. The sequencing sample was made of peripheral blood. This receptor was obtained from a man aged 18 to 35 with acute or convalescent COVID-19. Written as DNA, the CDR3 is TGTGCCAGCAGTACCCGGTCCCCTCACACTGAAGCTTTCTTT. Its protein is CASSTRSPHTEAFF.